Shown below are 21 T cell receptor beta chains from a single sample sequenced in a study of regulatory T cells in long-lasting Graves disease. Time point specified: persistent/refractory GD, antithyroid drugs over 5 years with positive TRAb. Isolated PBMC RNA provided the starting material for the TCR library. Arm-PCR of CDR3 regions with iRepertoire HTBI primers generated TCR beta libraries. TCRdb itself ran the multiplex PCR reads through MiXCR, one entry per CDR3 protein. The data show more than 650,000 distinct CDR3 sequences, 25% to 35% seen once. The source material was peripheral blood mononuclear cells (PBMCs), sampled when the disease was refractory, from a patient treated with antithyroid drugs. These TCRs come from a female donor with Graves disease.

The rearrangement uses TRBV5-1 and TRBJ1-1; D gene ambiguous. The CDR3 spans 17 residues. Deletions cut 1 base from V and 0 bases from J, with 16 bases between. Germline lookup yields CDR1 SGHRS and CDR2 YFSETQ. The DNA of the CDR3 is TGCGCCAGCAGCTTGTCGGTGTTATCGGAAGTGAACACTGAAGCTTTCTTT. This sequence encodes CASSLSVLSEVNTEAFF.

The J gene is TRBJ2-7, the V gene TRBV29-1; D uncertain. The CDR3 is 11 amino acids. Trimming pared 4 bases from V and 3 bases from J, leaving 7 bases between. Germline V lookup: CDR1 SQVTM, CDR2 ANQGSEA. In DNA, the CDR3 is TGCAGCGTTGCCCGAGACTACGAGCAGTACTTC. It translates to CSVARDYEQYF.

The chain joins TRBV6-1 to TRBJ1-6; no clear D gene. The CDR3 spans 14 residues. V lost 6 bases and J lost 10, with 16 bases in between. Per the germline V gene, CDR1 is MNHNS and CDR2 is SASEGT. CDR3: CASRWTVERSPLHF. CDR3 in DNA: TGTGCCAGCAGGTGGACGGTTGAGAGATCACCCCTCCACTTT.

This clonotype was seen a handful of times. The chain couples TRBV2 to TRBJ1-6, with 7 positions matching TRBD1. The V and J ends lost 6 bases and 14 bases, in that order; junction bases with no gene match: 7. Germline V lookup: CDR1 SNHLY, CDR2 FYNNEI. There are 12 residues in the CDR3. This CDR3 reads CASRGDSSALHF. CDR3 nucleotide sequence: TGTGCCAGCAGGGGGGACAGTTCGGCCCTCCACTTT.

Only a few counts were recorded for this clonotype. The chain links TRBV14 to TRBJ2-7, with TRBD1 matching over 8 bases. The germline CDR1 and CDR2 sequences are SGHDN and FVKESK. V shed 1 base and J 2 bases; nucleotides not matched to a gene: 10. This CDR3 spans 17 amino acids. The CDR3 DNA follows: TGTGCCAGCAGCCAAGCAGGGGGCAACGTCCCAACCTACGAGCAGTACTTC. It specifies CASSQAGGNVPTYEQYF. Filled out from reference TRBV14 and TRBJ2-7, the complete variable domain reads EAGVTQFPSHSVIEKGQTVTLRCDPISGHDNLYWYRRVMGKEIKFLLHFVKESKQDESGMPNNRFLAERTGGTYSTLKVQPAELEDSGVYFCASSQAGGNVPTYEQYFGPGTRLTVT.

The chain uses TRBV5-1 and TRBJ2-2; 14 bases agree with TRBD2. The CDR3 sequence is 15 residues long. The V segment lost 7 bases and the J segment 3 bases; nucleotides outside the gene matches: 2. The V gene's germline CDR1 is SGHRS and CDR2 YFSETQ. The CDR3: CASRLAGGDTGELFF. DNA of the CDR3: TGCGCCAGCCGACTAGCGGGAGGGGACACCGGGGAGCTGTTTTTT.

This clonotype has only one observation. A much larger clone differs from this one at a single base, so this may be a read error. The chain has TRBV28 and TRBJ1-1; no clear D gene. Trimming removed 5 bases from V and 7 bases from J, with 11 bases in between. The CDR3 extends over 12 amino acids. Germline CDR1 and CDR2: MDHEN and SYDVKM. The CDR3 loop reads CASSTPGDEAFF. In DNA, the CDR3 is TGTGCCAGCAGTACGCCAGGAGATGAAGCTTTCTTT.

The gene calls are TRBV12-3 or TRBV12-4 and TRBJ2-7, with no clear D. V shed 5 bases and J shed 2 bases, with 10 bases lying between them. This CDR3 comprises 13 residues. The chain's CDR3 is CASSPDKTYEQYF. The CDR3 nucleotides read TGTGCCAGCAGTCCCGACAAGACCTACGAGCAGTACTTC.

The rearrangement joins TRBV5-4 to TRBJ2-2; 9 bases agree with TRBD2. V lost 3 bases and J lost 1; bases outside the gene matches: 7. The germline V gene encodes CDR1 SGHNT and CDR2 YYREEE (reference sequence). This CDR3 region has 17 residues. The CDR3 region is CASSSFSTSGNTGELFF. In DNA, the CDR3 is TGTGCCAGCAGCTCTTTTTCGACTAGCGGGAACACCGGGGAGCTGTTTTTT.

This clonotype was detected many times. At one end, the junction sequence differs from germline, possibly due to a read error. The chain links TRBV28 to TRBJ1-2, with TRBD1 as a possible D gene (5 bases). The CDR3 has 14 residues. Germline-derived CDR1 and CDR2 are MDHEN and SYDVKM. CDR3 in DNA: TGCGCCAGCAGCTTGGTAGGGACCAACTATGGCTACACCTTC. Protein sequence: CASSLVGTNYGYTF.

This clonotype was recorded a few times. V is TRBV10-3 and J is TRBJ1-6; weak D call: TRBD1 (6 bases). The CDR3 has 15 amino acids. Germline CDR1 and CDR2: ENHRY and SYGVKD. V was clipped by 3 bases and J by 12 bases, with 18 bases between them. Here the CDR3 reads CAISDIRGEGGPLHF. CDR3 nucleotide sequence: TGTGCCATCAGTGATATCCGAGGGGAAGGGGGACCCCTCCACTTT.

This clonotype was counted between two and nine times. The gene calls are TRBV6-1 and TRBJ2-5; TRBD2 is a possible D gene (6 bases). Germline CDR1 reads MNHNS; CDR2 reads SASEGT. Trimming removed 6 bases at V and 4 bases at J, with 24 bases between. The CDR3 is 17 amino acids. For the CDR3, the DNA is TGTGCCAGCAGCCGCGACGGGGGACCTCCAATTGGAGAGACCCAGTACTTC. It specifies CASSRDGGPPIGETQYF.

This clonotype was seen a handful of times. This chain joins TRBV12-3 or TRBV12-4 and TRBJ1-4; D is unresolved. The ends were cut back, 4 bases at V and 4 bases at J, with 10 bases in the middle. This CDR3 has 14 residues. The chain's CDR3 is CASSSGRNNEKLFF. The DNA of the CDR3 is TGTGCCAGCAGTTCCGGACGGAATAATGAAAAACTGTTTTTT.

CDR3 nucleotide sequence: TGTGCCATCAGTGGGTCTTTAAGGATCACCGGGGAGCTGTTTTTT. Amino acid sequence: CAISGSLRITGELFF. The chain links TRBV10-3 to TRBJ2-2, with D uncertain. This CDR3 region has 15 residues. Germline V gives CDR1 ENHRY, CDR2 SYGVKD. With 4 bases removed from V and 4 bases from J, the gap between germline ends came to 13 bases.

The table lists this clonotype with many counts. V and J are TRBV2 and TRBJ1-2; no definite D call. This CDR3 is built from 14 residues. V lost 2 bases to trimming and J lost 8 bases, with 15 bases between them. Germline V gives CDR1 SNHLY, CDR2 FYNNEI. The CDR3 bases are TGTGCCAGCAGTGAAATTTTCTCGGATAGAGGCTACACCTTC. Translating it yields CASSEIFSDRGYTF.

The chain employs TRBV9 and TRBJ1-1; possible D gene TRBD1, 5 bases. Germline CDR1 and CDR2: SGDLS and YYNGEE. The CDR3 spans 14 residues. V gave up 0 bases and J gave up 2 bases, with 8 bases separating them. This CDR3 is CASSVVGVNTEAFF. The CDR3 DNA reads as TGTGCCAGCAGCGTAGTAGGGGTAAACACTGAAGCTTTCTTT.

The table lists this clonotype with a few counts. The chain links TRBV28 to TRBJ2-7, with 10 bases lining up with TRBD1. Trimming at V came to 5 bases and at J to 6 bases, leaving 4 bases not matched to a gene. CDR3 size: 13 residues. The germline V gene has CDR1 MDHEN and CDR2 SYDVKM. Here the CDR3 DNA reads TGTGCCAGCAGTCCCGGGACAGGGGTCGAGCAGTACTTC. Translation gives CASSPGTGVEQYF.

This clonotype was observed a handful of times. The chain joins TRBV10-3 to TRBJ1-1; D perhaps matches TRBD1 (6 bases). The CDR3 length is 15 residues. CDR1 and CDR2 from the germline V gene are ENHRY and SYGVKD. V was shortened by 6 bases and J by 3 bases, with 17 bases between the two germline ends. CDR3 sequence reads: CAISPRDTWDTEAFF. The CDR3, as DNA: TGTGCCATCAGCCCCCGGGACACCTGGGACACTGAAGCTTTCTTT.

This clonotype was picked up one time. This chain uses TRBV6-5 with TRBJ2-6; D is unresolved. The CDR3 has 16 residues. Germline lookup yields CDR1 MNHEY and CDR2 SVGAGI. Trimming took off 4 bases at V and 4 bases at J, with 14 bases between the two ends. The CDR3 region is CASSLRRISGANVLTF. CDR3 DNA: TGTGCCAGCAGTTTAAGGCGCATCAGCGGGGCCAACGTCCTGACTTTC.

This clonotype came up a few times. The chain recombines TRBV30 with TRBJ1-2; D is ambiguous. CDR1 and CDR2 (germline): GTSNPN, SVGIG (reference sequence). V was clipped by 5 bases and J by 8 bases, with 12 bases between them. CDR3 length: 11 residues. In DNA, the CDR3 is TGTGCCTGGGGGCCCTCTGGGGGCTACACCTTC. Translating gives CAWGPSGGYTF.

The chain couples TRBV28 to TRBJ1-2, with a tentative D call TRBD1 (6 bases). This CDR3 is 12 amino acids long. The germline V gene encodes CDR1 MDHEN and CDR2 SYDVKM. V dropped 8 bases and J dropped 4 bases, with 11 bases sitting between them. The DNA for the CDR3 is TGTGCCAGCCTGACAGGCCTCTATGGCTACACCTTC. This translates into CASLTGLYGYTF.